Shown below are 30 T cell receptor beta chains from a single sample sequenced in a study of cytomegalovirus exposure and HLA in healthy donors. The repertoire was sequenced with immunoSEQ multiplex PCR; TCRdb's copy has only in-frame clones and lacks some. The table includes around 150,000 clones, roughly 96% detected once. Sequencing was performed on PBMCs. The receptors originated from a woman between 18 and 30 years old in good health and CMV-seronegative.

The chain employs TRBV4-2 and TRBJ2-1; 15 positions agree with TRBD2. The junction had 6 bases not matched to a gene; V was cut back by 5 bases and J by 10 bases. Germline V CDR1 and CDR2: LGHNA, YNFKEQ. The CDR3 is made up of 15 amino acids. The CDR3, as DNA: TGTGCCAGCAGCTCCGGGACTAGCGGGGGGCGGGAGCAGTTCTTC. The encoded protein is CASSSGTSGGREQFF.

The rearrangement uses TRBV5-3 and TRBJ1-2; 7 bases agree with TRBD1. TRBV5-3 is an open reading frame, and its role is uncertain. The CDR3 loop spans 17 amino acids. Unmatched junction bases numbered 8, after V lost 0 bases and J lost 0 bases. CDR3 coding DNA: TGTGCCAGAAGCTTGGAATGGGACAGCGAAACTAACTATGGCTACACCTTC. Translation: CARSLEWDSETNYGYTF.

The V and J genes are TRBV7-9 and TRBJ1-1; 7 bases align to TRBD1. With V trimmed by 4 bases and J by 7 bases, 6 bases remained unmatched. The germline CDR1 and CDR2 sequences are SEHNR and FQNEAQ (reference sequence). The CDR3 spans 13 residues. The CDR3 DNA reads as TGTGCCAGCAGCTCAGGGGGGTATTTTGAAGCTTTCTTT. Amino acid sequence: CASSSGGYFEAFF.

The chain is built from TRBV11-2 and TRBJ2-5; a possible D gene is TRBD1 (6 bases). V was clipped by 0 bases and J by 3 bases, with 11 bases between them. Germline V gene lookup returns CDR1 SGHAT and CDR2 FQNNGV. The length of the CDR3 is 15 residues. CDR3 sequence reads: CASSLERTGKETQYF. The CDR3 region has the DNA TGTGCCAGCAGCTTAGAACGCACAGGGAAAGAGACCCAGTACTTC.

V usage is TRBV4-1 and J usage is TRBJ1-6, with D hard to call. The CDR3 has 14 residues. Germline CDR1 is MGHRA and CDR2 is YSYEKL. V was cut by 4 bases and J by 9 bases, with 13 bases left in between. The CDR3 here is CASSPDPAGSPLHF. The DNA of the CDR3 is TGCGCCAGCAGCCCCGACCCTGCGGGTTCACCCCTCCACTTT.

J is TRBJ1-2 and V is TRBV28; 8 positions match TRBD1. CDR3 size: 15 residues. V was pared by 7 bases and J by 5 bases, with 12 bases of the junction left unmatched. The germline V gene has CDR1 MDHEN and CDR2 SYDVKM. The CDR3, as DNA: TGTGCCAGCACTACCCGCGGCAGGGGGCCTTATGGCTACACCTTC. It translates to CASTTRGRGPYGYTF.

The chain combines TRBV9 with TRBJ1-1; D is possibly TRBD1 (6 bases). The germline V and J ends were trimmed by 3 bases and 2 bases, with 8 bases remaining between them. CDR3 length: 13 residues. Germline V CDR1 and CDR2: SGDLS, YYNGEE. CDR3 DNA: TGTGCCAGCAGCGAGGGACAAAACACTGAAGCTTTCTTT. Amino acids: CASSEGQNTEAFF.

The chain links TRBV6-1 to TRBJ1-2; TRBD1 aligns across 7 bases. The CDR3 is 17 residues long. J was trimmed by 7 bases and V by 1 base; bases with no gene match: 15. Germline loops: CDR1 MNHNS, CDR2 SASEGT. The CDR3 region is CASSEVIVGGAYLGYTF. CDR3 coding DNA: TGTGCCAGCAGTGAAGTTATAGTAGGGGGCGCTTATCTTGGCTACACCTTC.

The chain's CDR3 is CASSLRTDQGISPLHF. The CDR3, as DNA: TGCGCCAGCAGCCTTCGGACAGACCAGGGAATCTCACCCCTCCACTTT. This chain connects TRBV4-1 to TRBJ1-6; D perhaps matches TRBD1 (6 bases). Trimming pared 4 bases from V and 10 bases from J, leaving 20 bases between. The CDR3 is made up of 16 amino acids. Germline V gene data show CDR1 as MGHRA and CDR2 as YSYEKL.

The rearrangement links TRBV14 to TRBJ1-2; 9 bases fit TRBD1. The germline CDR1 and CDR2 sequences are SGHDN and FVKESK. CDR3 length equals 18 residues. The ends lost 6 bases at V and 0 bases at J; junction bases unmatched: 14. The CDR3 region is CASSSTGGAPDSNYGYTF. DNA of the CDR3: TGTGCCAGCAGTTCTACAGGGGGCGCCCCCGATTCTAACTATGGCTACACCTTC.

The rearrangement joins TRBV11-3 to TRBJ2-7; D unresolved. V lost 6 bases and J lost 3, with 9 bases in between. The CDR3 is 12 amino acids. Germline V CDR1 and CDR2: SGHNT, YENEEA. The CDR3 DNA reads TGTGCCAGCAGTGCCTCGGGCTACGAGCAGTACTTC. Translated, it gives CASSASGYEQYF.

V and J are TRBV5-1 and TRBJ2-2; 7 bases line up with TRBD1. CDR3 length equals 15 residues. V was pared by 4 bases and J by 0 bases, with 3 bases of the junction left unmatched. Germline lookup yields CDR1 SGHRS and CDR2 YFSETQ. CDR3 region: CASSRDSPNTGELFF. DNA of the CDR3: TGCGCCAGCAGCCGGGACAGTCCGAACACCGGGGAGCTGTTTTTT.

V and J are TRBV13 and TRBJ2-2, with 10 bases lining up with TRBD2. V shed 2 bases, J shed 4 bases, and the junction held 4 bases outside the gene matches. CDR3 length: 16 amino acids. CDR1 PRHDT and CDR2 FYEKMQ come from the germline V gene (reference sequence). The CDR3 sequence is CASSLRTSGFTGELFF. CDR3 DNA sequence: TGTGCCAGCAGCTTAAGGACTAGCGGATTCACCGGGGAGCTGTTTTTT. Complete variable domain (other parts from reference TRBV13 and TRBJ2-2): AAGVIQSPRHLIKEKRETATLKCYPIPRHDTVYWYQQGPGQDPQFLISFYEKMQSDKGSIPDRFSAQQFSDYHSELNMSSLELGDSALYFCASSLRTSGFTGELFFGEGSRLTVL.

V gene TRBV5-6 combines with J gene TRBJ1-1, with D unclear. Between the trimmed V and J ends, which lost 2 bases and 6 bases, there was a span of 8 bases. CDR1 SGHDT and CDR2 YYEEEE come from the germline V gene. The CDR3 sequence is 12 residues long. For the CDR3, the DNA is TGTGCCAGCAGCTTTTTATCCTCTGAAGCTTTCTTT. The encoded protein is CASSFLSSEAFF.

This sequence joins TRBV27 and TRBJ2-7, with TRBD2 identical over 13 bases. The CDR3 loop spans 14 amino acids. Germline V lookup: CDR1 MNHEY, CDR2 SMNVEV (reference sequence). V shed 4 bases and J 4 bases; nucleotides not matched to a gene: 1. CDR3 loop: CASSSTSGRYEQYF. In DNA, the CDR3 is TGTGCCAGCAGTTCGACTAGCGGGAGGTACGAGCAGTACTTC.

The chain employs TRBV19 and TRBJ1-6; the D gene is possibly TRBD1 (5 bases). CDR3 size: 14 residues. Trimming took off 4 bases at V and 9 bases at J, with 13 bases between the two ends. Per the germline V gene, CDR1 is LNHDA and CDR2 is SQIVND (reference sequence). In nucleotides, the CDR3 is TGTGCCAGTAGTAATGGCGGGGGGGGTTCACCCCTCCACTTT. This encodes CASSNGGGGSPLHF. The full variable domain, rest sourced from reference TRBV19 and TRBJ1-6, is DGGITQSPKYLFRKEGQNVTLSCEQNLNHDAMYWYRQDPGQGLRLIYYSQIVNDFQKGDIAEGYSVSREKKESFPLTVTSAQKNPTAFYLCASSNGGGGSPLHFGNGTRLTVT.

CDR3 in DNA: TGTGCCAGCAGCGCCCACCGGGGTTCTTTCTACGAGCAGTACTTC. The encoded protein is CASSAHRGSFYEQYF. This chain joins TRBV9 and TRBJ2-7; possibly TRBD2 for D (5 bases). Germline CDR1 is SGDLS and CDR2 is YYNGEE. This CDR3 comprises 15 residues. Trimming took 3 bases from V and 3 from J, leaving 16 bases between them.

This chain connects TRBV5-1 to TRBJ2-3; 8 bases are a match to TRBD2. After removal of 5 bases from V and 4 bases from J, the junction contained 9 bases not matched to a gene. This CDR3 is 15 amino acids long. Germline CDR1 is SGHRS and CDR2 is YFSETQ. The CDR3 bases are TGCGCCAGCAGGCTGCGGGGGGTATCGGCAGATACGCAGTATTTT. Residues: CASRLRGVSADTQYF.

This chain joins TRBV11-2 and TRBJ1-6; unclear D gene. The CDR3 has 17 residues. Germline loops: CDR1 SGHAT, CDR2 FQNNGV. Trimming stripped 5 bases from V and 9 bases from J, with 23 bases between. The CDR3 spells CASSHNTSREVGSPLHF. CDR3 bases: TGTGCCAGCAGCCACAACACCTCGCGCGAGGTTGGTTCACCCCTCCACTTT. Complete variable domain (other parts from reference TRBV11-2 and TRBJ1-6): EAGVAQSPRYKIIEKRQSVAFWCNPISGHATLYWYQQILGQGPKLLIQFQNNGVVDDSQLPKDRFSAERLKGVDSTLKIQPAKLEDSAVYLCASSHNTSREVGSPLHFGNGTRLTVT.

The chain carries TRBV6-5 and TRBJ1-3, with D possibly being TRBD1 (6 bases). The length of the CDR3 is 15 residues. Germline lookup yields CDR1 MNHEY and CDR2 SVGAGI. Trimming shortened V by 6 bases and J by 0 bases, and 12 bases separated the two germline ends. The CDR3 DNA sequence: TGTGCCAGCAGGACCGACAGGAGCTCTGGAAACACCATATATTTT. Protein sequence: CASRTDRSSGNTIYF.

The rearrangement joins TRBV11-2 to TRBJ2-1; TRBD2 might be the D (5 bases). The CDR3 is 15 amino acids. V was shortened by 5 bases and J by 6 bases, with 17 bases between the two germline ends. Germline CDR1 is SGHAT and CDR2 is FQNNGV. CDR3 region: CASSHSGFTPNEQFF. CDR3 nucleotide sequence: TGTGCCAGCAGCCACAGCGGTTTCACTCCCAATGAGCAGTTCTTC.

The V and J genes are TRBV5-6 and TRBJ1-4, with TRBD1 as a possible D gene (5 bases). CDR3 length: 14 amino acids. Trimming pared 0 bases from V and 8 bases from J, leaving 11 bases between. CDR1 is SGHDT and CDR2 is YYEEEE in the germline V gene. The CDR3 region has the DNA TGTGCCAGCAGCTTGGGTATTGGGGCCGAAAAACTGTTTTTT. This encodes CASSLGIGAEKLFF.

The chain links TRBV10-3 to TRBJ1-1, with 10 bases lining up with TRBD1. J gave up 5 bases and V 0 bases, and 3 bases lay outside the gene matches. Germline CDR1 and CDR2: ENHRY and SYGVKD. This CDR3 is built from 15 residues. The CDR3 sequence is CAISESGQGITEAFF. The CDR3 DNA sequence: TGTGCCATCAGTGAGTCGGGACAGGGGATAACTGAAGCTTTCTTT.

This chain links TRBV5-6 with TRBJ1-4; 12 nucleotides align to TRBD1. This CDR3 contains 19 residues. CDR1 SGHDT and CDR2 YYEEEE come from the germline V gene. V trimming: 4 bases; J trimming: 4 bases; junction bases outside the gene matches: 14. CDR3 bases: TGTGCCAGCAGCCGGGGGACAGGGGGCGCCTTAAGACTTAATGAAAAACTGTTTTTT. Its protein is CASSRGTGGALRLNEKLFF. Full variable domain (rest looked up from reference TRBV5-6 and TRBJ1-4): DAGVTQSPTHLIKTRGQQVTLRCSPKSGHDTVSWYQQALGQGPQFIFQYYEEEERQRGNFPDRFSGHQFPNYSSELNVNALLLGDSALYLCASSRGTGGALRLNEKLFFGSGTQLSVL.

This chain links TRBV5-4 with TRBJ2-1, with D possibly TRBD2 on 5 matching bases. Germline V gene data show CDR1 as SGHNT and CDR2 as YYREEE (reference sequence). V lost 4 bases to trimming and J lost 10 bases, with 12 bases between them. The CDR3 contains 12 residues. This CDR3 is CASSALATEQFF. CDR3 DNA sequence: TGTGCCAGCAGCGCTCTAGCCACGGAGCAGTTCTTC.

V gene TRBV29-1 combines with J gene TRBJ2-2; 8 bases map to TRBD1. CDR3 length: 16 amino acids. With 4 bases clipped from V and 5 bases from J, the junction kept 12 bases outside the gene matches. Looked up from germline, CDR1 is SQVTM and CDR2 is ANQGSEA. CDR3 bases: TGCAGCGTTGCTGGGGCTGACAGGGGAGTAACCGGGGAGCTGTTTTTT. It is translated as CSVAGADRGVTGELFF.

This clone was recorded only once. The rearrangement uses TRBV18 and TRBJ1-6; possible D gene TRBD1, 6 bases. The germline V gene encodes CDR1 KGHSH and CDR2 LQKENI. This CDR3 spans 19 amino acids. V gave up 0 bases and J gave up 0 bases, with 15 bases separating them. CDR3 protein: CASSPPQGRPGSYNSPLHF. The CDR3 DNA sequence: TGTGCCAGCTCACCACCGCAGGGGCGTCCCGGCTCCTATAATTCACCCCTCCACTTT.

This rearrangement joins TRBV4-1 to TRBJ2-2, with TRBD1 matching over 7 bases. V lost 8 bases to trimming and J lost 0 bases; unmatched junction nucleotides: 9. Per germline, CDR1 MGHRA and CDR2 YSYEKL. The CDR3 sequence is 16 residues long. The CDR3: CASHPWTGTNTGELFF. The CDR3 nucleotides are TGCGCCAGCCATCCATGGACAGGAACGAACACCGGGGAGCTGTTTTTT.

CDR3 DNA sequence: TGTGCCAGCTCACCAAGCCCGGGACTAGCGGGGGGAACTAGCACAGATACGCAGTATTTT. Translating it yields CASSPSPGLAGGTSTDTQYF. The chain combines TRBV18 with TRBJ2-3; 15 bases align to TRBD2. Trimming took 2 bases from V and 0 from J; bases not matched to a gene: 9. This CDR3 spans 20 amino acids. Per germline, CDR1 KGHSH and CDR2 LQKENI. Complete variable domain (other parts from reference TRBV18 and TRBJ2-3): NAGVMQNPRHLVRRRGQEARLRCSPMKGHSHVYWYRQLPEEGLKFMVYLQKENIIDESGMPKERFSAEFPKEGPSILRIQQVVRGDSAAYFCASSPSPGLAGGTSTDTQYFGPGTRLTVL.

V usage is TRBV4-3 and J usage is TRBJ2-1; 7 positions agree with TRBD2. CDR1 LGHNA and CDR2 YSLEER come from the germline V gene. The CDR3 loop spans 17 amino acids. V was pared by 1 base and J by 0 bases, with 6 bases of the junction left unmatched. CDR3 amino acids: CASSQGRSGVSYNEQFF. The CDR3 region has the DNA TGCGCCAGCAGCCAAGGGCGGAGCGGGGTCTCCTACAATGAGCAGTTCTTC.